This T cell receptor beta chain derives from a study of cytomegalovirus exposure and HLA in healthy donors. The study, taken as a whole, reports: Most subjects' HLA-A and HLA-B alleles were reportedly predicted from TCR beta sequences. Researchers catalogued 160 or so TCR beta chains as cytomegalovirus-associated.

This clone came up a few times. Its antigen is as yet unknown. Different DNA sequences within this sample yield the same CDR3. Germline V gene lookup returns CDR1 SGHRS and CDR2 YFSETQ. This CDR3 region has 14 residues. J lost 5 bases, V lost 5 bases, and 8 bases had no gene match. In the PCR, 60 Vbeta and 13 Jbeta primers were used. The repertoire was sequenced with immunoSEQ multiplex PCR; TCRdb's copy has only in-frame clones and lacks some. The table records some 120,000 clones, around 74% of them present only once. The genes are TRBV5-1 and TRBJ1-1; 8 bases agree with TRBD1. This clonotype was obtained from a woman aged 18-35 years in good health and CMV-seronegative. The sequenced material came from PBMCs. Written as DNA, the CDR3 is TGCGCCAGCAGACCAGGACAGGGTTTAACTGAAGCTTTCTTT. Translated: CASRPGQGLTEAFF.